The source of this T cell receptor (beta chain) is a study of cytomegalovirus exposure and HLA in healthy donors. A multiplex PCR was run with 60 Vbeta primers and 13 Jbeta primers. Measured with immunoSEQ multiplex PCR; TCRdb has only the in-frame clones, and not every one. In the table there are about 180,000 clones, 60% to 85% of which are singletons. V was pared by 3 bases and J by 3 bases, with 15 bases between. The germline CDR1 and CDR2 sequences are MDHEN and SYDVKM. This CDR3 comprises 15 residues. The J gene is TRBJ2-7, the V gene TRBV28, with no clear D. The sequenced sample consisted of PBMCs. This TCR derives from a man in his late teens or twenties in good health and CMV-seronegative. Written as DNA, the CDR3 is TGTGCCAGCAGTTTTCCGAGGCGGCAACACTACGAGCAGTACTTC. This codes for CASSFPRRQHYEQYF.